Below are 3 T cell receptor beta chains sequenced from a single sample in a study of PD-L1 blockade in urothelial cancer. Repertoires were generated with immunoSEQ multiplex PCR, while TCRdb's copy carries only in-frame clones and drops some. The data show around 82,000 clones, less than 90% seen once. Time point of the sample: pretreatment peripheral blood. Source: PBMCs, taken around atezolizumab (anti-PD-L1) treatment. The receptor source for this set is a man aged 60-69 years with urothelial cancer.

The chain recombines TRBV4-1 with TRBJ1-1, with a possible D match to TRBD1 (6 bases). Germline lookup yields CDR1 MGHRA and CDR2 YSYEKL. V was shortened by 0 bases and J by 4 bases, with 9 bases between the two germline ends. The CDR3 is 14 residues long. CDR3 sequence reads: CASSQEAGVTEAFF. The CDR3 region has the DNA TGCGCCAGCAGCCAAGAAGCAGGGGTCACTGAAGCTTTCTTT.

The chain combines TRBV10-1 with TRBJ2-3, with TRBD2 identical over 12 bases. After removal of 4 bases from V and 4 bases from J, the junction contained 6 bases not matched to a gene. The germline V gene encodes CDR1 WNHNN and CDR2 SYGVQD (reference sequence). The CDR3 contains 16 residues. CDR3 sequence reads: CASSVTTSGRSDTQYF. The CDR3 region has the DNA TGCGCCAGCAGTGTCACTACTAGCGGGAGGTCAGATACGCAGTATTTT.

This chain connects TRBV7-8 to TRBJ2-5; D perhaps matches TRBD2 (5 bases). The CDR3 loop spans 16 amino acids. V was cut by 6 bases and J by 2 bases, with 19 bases left in between. CDR1 and CDR2 from the germline V gene are SGHVS and FQNEAQ. Here the CDR3 DNA reads TGTGCCAGCAGGTTGGGGATTGACTGGGAGCAAGAGACCCAGTACTTC. This sequence encodes CASRLGIDWEQETQYF. Full variable domain (rest looked up from reference TRBV7-8 and TRBJ2-5): GAGVSQSPRYKVAKRGQDVALRCDPISGHVSLFWYQQALGQGPEFLTYFQNEAQLDKSGLPSDRFFAERPEGSVSTLKIQRTQQEDSAVYLCASRLGIDWEQETQYFGPGTRLLVL.